A single sample is the source of the 22 T cell receptor beta chains below, sequenced in a study of blood T cell repertoires in COVID-19. The table came from immunoSEQ multiplex PCR; TCRdb's copy has only in-frame clones and leaves some out. The table includes around 84,000 clones, roughly 80% detected once. The sequenced sample was peripheral blood. These receptors came from a woman in her thirties or forties with active or convalescent COVID-19.

The chain couples TRBV6-4 to TRBJ2-2; D is unclear. The ends were cut back, 4 bases at V and 1 base at J, with 4 bases in the middle. Looked up from germline, CDR1 is MRHNA and CDR2 is SNTAGT. The CDR3 covers 13 residues. The CDR3 loop is CASSGRNTGELFF. In DNA form, the CDR3 reads TGTGCCAGCAGTGGGAGGAACACCGGGGAGCTGTTTTTT.

This clone was counted a single time. The genes are TRBV28 and TRBJ2-1; D is unresolved. The germline V gene encodes CDR1 MDHEN and CDR2 SYDVKM. V lost 4 bases and J lost 5, with 15 bases in between. CDR3 length equals 15 residues. CDR3 protein: CASSYLSYTHNEQFF. The CDR3 nucleotides read TGTGCCAGCAGTTACCTCTCCTATACCCACAATGAGCAGTTCTTC.

The gene calls are TRBV6-6 and TRBJ1-1, with 9 bases lining up with TRBD1. V lost 5 bases and J lost 4; bases outside the gene matches: 8. Germline CDR1 reads MNHNY; CDR2 reads SVGAGI (reference sequence). The length of the CDR3 is 15 residues. CDR3 DNA sequence: TGTGCCAGCAGTGCCCATGGGACAGGGACCACTGAAGCTTTCTTT. Translated, it gives CASSAHGTGTTEAFF.

This clone appeared once. The V and J genes are TRBV6-4 and TRBJ2-7; 8 bases agree with TRBD1. J lost 4 bases, V lost 6 bases, and 11 bases had no gene match. The CDR3 contains 15 residues. Per the germline V gene, CDR1 is MRHNA and CDR2 is SNTAGT. CDR3 in DNA: TGTGCCAGCAGCCCTACTCAGGGGGCCGTATACGAGCAGTACTTC. As protein: CASSPTQGAVYEQYF.

The chain joins TRBV30 to TRBJ2-4, with D perhaps matching TRBD1 (6 bases). CDR3 length: 14 amino acids. V was pared by 0 bases and J by 6 bases, with 12 bases between. The germline CDR1 and CDR2 sequences are GTSNPN and SVGIG (reference sequence). The CDR3 DNA is TGTGCCTGGAGTGTGGACAGTAAGGGAAACATTCAGTACTTC. This translates into CAWSVDSKGNIQYF.

This clone has only a few counts. The CDR3 bases are TGTGCCAGCAGTTTATGGGGTGACAGGGGAGGGACGAACACTGAAGCTTTCTTT. Translation gives CASSLWGDRGGTNTEAFF. V gene TRBV27 combines with J gene TRBJ1-1; TRBD1 matches at 8 bases. After removal of 1 base from V and 1 base from J, the junction contained 11 bases not matched to a gene. Germline CDR1 MNHEY, CDR2 SMNVEV (reference sequence). The CDR3 contains 18 residues.

This clone was detected a few times. This rearrangement joins TRBV30 to TRBJ1-1, with no clear D. Germline V gene data show CDR1 as GTSNPN and CDR2 as SVGIG (reference sequence). CDR3 size: 11 residues. V shed 5 bases and J shed 8 bases, with 12 bases lying between them. CDR3 loop: CAWAHLSEAFF. The CDR3 coding sequence is TGTGCCTGGGCACATCTTTCCGAAGCTTTCTTT.

The rearrangement links TRBV21-1 to TRBJ1-5; TRBD1 was called by the table and not checked on the DNA. TRBV21-1 is designated a pseudogene. The CDR3 runs to 14 residues. Here the CDR3 DNA reads TGTGCCAGCAGTGCGCAGGGGTTTAATCAGCCCCAGCATTTT. It is translated as CASSAQGFNQPQHF.

The chain combines TRBV27 with TRBJ2-7; a weak D match, TRBD1 (5 bases). Germline loops: CDR1 MNHEY, CDR2 SMNVEV (reference sequence). The CDR3 consists of 14 residues. V was cut by 4 bases and J by 0 bases, with 10 bases left in between. CDR3 DNA: TGTGCCAGCAGTTCCCAGGGAAGCTCCTACGAGCAGTACTTC. The encoded protein is CASSSQGSSYEQYF.

The genes are TRBV25-1 and TRBJ1-2; D is perhaps TRBD1 (5 bases). The length of the CDR3 is 14 residues. Germline lookup yields CDR1 MGHDK and CDR2 SYGVNS. Trimming cost V 1 base and J 3 bases, with 9 bases left between them. CDR3 nucleotide sequence: TGTGCCAGCAGTGAATCGGGACTACACTATGGCTACACCTTC. This translates into CASSESGLHYGYTF.

The rearrangement uses TRBV9 and TRBJ1-2; D not certain. Trimming cost V 0 bases and J 5 bases, with 8 bases left between them. Germline loops: CDR1 SGDLS, CDR2 YYNGEE. The CDR3 totals 13 residues. The CDR3 reads CASSVDATYGYTF. The CDR3 DNA reads TGTGCCAGCAGCGTAGACGCTACGTATGGCTACACCTTC. Full variable domain (outside the CDR3, taken from reference TRBV9 and TRBJ1-2): DSGVTQTPKHLITATGQRVTLRCSPRSGDLSVYWYQQSLDQGLQFLIQYYNGEERAKGNILERFSAQQFPDLHSELNLSSLELGDSALYFCASSVDATYGYTFGSGTRLTVV.

The chain has TRBV5-1 and TRBJ2-1; D may be TRBD1 (5 bases). This CDR3 is 16 amino acids long. From germline, CDR1 is SGHRS and CDR2 YFSETQ. V was shortened by 0 bases and J by 2 bases, with 12 bases between the two germline ends. CDR3 in amino acids: CASSLDSDRPYNEQFF. CDR3 nucleotides: TGCGCCAGCAGCTTGGATTCCGACAGACCCTACAATGAGCAGTTCTTC.

The chain joins TRBV6-6 to TRBJ1-1; TRBD1 is a possible D gene (6 bases). V was cut by 7 bases and J by 1 base, with 13 bases left in between. CDR3 length: 14 residues. In germline, CDR1 is MNHNY, CDR2 SVGAGI (reference sequence). CDR3 DNA sequence: TGTGCCAGCACCAACCAGGGGTGGAACACTGAAGCTTTCTTT. It translates to CASTNQGWNTEAFF.

The chain uses TRBV5-1 and TRBJ2-7; D is unresolved. Looked up from germline, CDR1 is SGHRS and CDR2 is YFSETQ. The V and J ends lost 3 bases and 7 bases respectively, with 11 bases between them. The CDR3 contains 12 residues. CDR3 nucleotides: TGCGCCAGCAGCTCCAAGTACGGGGAGCAGTACTTC. As protein: CASSSKYGEQYF.

The chain couples TRBV2 to TRBJ2-1; 9 bases agree with TRBD2. The CDR3 covers 16 residues. The germline V gene has CDR1 SNHLY and CDR2 FYNNEI. With V trimmed by 4 bases and J by 4 bases, 8 bases remained unmatched. CDR3 in DNA: TGTGCCAGCAGTGGGGAGACTAGCGGCAAGTACAATGAGCAGTTCTTC. This codes for CASSGETSGKYNEQFF.

This chain joins TRBV6-5 and TRBJ2-3; possibly TRBD1 for D (5 bases). V was cut by 4 bases and J by 3 bases, with 17 bases left in between. The CDR3 runs 16 residues. Germline V gene data show CDR1 as MNHEY and CDR2 as SVGAGI. This CDR3 reads CASSLQLPRGTDTQYF. CDR3 sequence (DNA): TGTGCCAGCAGTTTACAACTACCAAGGGGTACAGATACGCAGTATTTT.

V usage is TRBV7-3 and J usage is TRBJ2-3, with 8 positions matching TRBD2. Germline CDR1 is SGHTA and CDR2 is FQGTGA. The CDR3 length is 13 residues. V shed 4 bases, J shed 4 bases, and the junction held 1 base outside the gene matches. The CDR3, as DNA: TGTGCCAGCAGCTCAGCGGGAGCAGATACGCAGTATTTT. This translates into CASSSAGADTQYF. Using reference TRBV7-3 and TRBJ2-3 for the parts outside the CDR3, the full variable domain is GAGVSQTPSNKVTEKGKYVELRCDPISGHTALYWYRQSLGQGPEFLIYFQGTGAADDSGLPNDRFFAVRPEGSVSTLKIQRTERGDSAVYLCASSSAGADTQYFGPGTRLTVL.

This clone was detected only a few times. The rearrangement links TRBV7-2 to TRBJ1-4, with D hard to call. The CDR3 sequence is 15 residues long. From germline, CDR1 is SGHTA and CDR2 FQGNSA. Trimming pared 5 bases from V and 2 bases from J, leaving 12 bases between. For the CDR3, the DNA is TGTGCCAGCAGCGCGACTACCTGGACTAATGAAAAACTGTTTTTT. Encoded protein: CASSATTWTNEKLFF.

The chain's CDR3 is CAIRTGQGNSPLHF. The CDR3 bases are TGTGCCATCAGAACGGGACAGGGGAATTCACCCCTCCACTTT. J is TRBJ1-6 and V is TRBV10-3; the match to TRBD1 covers 10 bases. Trimming cost V 6 bases and J 7 bases; bases outside gene matches: 3. CDR1 and CDR2 (germline): ENHRY, SYGVKD. The CDR3 has 14 residues.

The J gene is TRBJ2-1, the V gene TRBV7-2; 9 nucleotides match TRBD2. The CDR3 is made up of 17 amino acids. The germline CDR1 and CDR2 sequences are SGHTA and FQGNSA. The V segment lost 3 bases and the J segment 7 bases; nucleotides outside the gene matches: 13. In nucleotides, the CDR3 is TGTGCCAGCAGCTTTTATGGGGCGGGAGGGTTTCGGAATGAGCAGTTCTTC. As protein: CASSFYGAGGFRNEQFF.

The genes are TRBV28 and TRBJ1-2; a weak D match, TRBD1 (5 bases). CDR1 is MDHEN, CDR2 SYDVKM, per germline. V was cut by 7 bases and J by 4 bases, with 16 bases left in between. This CDR3 contains 14 residues. The DNA of the CDR3 is TGTGCCAGCACCTCACTTAGGGGATTCTATGGCTACACCTTC. The encoded protein is CASTSLRGFYGYTF.

The rearrangement uses TRBV18 and TRBJ1-6; the match to TRBD1 covers 7 bases. The CDR3 spans 14 residues. Germline lookup yields CDR1 KGHSH and CDR2 LQKENI. Trimming at V came to 1 base and at J to 7 bases, leaving 1 base not matched to a gene. For the CDR3, the DNA is TGTGCCAGCTCACCACGACAGGGAAATTCACCCCTCCACTTT. Protein product: CASSPRQGNSPLHF.